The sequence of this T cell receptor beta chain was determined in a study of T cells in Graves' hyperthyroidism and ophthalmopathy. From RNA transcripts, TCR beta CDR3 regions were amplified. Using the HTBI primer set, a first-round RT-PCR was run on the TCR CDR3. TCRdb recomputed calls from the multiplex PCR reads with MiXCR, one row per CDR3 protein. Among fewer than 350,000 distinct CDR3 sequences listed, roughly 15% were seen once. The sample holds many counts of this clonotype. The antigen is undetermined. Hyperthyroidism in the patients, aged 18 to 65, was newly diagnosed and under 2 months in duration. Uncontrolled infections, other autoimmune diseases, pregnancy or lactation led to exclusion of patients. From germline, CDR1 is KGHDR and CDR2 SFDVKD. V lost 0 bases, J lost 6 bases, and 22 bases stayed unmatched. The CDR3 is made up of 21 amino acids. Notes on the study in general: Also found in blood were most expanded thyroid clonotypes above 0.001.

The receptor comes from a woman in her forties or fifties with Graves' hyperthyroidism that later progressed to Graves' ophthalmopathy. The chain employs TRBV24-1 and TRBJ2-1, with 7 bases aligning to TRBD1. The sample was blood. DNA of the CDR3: TGTGCCACCAGTGATTTGGCTTCAGGGGGACCCTTGGGAAGAGGATTCAATGAGCAGTTCTTC. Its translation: CATSDLASGGPLGRGFNEQFF.